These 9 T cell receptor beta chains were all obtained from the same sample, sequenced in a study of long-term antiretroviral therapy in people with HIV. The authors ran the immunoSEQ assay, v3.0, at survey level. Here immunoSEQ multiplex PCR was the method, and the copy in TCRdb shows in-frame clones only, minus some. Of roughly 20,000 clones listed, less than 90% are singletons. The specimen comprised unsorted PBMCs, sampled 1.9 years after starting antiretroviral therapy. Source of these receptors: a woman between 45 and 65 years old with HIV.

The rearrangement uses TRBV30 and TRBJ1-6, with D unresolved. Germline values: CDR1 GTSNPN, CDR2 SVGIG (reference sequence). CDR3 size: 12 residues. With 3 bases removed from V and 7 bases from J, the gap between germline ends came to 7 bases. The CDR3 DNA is TGTGCCTGGAGACTTTGGAATTCACCCCTCCACTTT. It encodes CAWRLWNSPLHF.

CDR3 loop: CASSVGRMGTEAFF. In DNA form, the CDR3 reads TGTGCCAGCAGCGTGGGAAGGATGGGGACTGAAGCTTTCTTT. V usage is TRBV7-8 and J usage is TRBJ1-1; no reliable D call. The CDR3 loop spans 14 amino acids. V lost 5 bases, J lost 5 bases, and 15 bases lay in between. Germline CDR1 is SGHVS and CDR2 is FQNEAQ.

The CDR3 DNA reads as TGTGCCAGCAGCGGGACAGCGGACAATCAGCCCCAGCATTTT. Protein product: CASSGTADNQPQHF. The chain is built from TRBV2 and TRBJ1-5, with 7 bases fitting TRBD1. Per the germline V gene, CDR1 is SNHLY and CDR2 is FYNNEI. The CDR3 has 14 residues. V dropped 6 bases and J dropped 3; count of bases not matched to a gene: 5.

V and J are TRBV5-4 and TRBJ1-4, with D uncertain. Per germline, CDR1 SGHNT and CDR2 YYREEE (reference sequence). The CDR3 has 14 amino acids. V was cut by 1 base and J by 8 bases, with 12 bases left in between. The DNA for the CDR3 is TGTGCCAGCAGCTTGCGAGAGAGGAGGGAAAAACTGTTTTTT. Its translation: CASSLRERREKLFF.

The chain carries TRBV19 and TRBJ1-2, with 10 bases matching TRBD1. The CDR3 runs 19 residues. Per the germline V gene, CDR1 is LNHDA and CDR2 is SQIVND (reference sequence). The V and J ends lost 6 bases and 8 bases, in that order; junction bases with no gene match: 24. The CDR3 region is CASSHLPGTGAQQMGGYTF. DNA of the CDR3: TGTGCCAGTAGCCACTTACCCGGGACAGGGGCGCAACAAATGGGGGGCTACACCTTC.

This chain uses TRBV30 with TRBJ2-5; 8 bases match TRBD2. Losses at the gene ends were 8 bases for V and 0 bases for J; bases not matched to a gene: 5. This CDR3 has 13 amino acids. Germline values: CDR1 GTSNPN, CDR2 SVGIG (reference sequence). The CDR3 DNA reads TGTGCCCAGAAGCGGGGGTACCAAGAGACCCAGTACTTC. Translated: CAQKRGYQETQYF.

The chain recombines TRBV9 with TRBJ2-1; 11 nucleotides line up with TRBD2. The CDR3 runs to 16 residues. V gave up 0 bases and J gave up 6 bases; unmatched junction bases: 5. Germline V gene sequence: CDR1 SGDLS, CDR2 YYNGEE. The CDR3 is CASSVVSGGAGNEQFF. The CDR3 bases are TGTGCCAGCAGCGTAGTTAGCGGGGGGGCAGGCAATGAGCAGTTCTTC.

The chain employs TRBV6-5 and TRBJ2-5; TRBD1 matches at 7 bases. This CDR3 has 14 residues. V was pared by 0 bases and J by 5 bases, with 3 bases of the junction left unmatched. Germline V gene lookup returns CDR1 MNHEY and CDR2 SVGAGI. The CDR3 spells CASSYSMGQETQYF. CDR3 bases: TGTGCCAGCAGTTACTCGATGGGACAGGAGACCCAGTACTTC.

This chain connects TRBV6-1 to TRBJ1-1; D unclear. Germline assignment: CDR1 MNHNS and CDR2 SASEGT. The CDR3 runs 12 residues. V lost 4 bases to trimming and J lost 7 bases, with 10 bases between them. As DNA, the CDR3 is TGTGCCAGCAGTGCCAATATCATTGAAGCTTTCTTT. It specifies CASSANIIEAFF.